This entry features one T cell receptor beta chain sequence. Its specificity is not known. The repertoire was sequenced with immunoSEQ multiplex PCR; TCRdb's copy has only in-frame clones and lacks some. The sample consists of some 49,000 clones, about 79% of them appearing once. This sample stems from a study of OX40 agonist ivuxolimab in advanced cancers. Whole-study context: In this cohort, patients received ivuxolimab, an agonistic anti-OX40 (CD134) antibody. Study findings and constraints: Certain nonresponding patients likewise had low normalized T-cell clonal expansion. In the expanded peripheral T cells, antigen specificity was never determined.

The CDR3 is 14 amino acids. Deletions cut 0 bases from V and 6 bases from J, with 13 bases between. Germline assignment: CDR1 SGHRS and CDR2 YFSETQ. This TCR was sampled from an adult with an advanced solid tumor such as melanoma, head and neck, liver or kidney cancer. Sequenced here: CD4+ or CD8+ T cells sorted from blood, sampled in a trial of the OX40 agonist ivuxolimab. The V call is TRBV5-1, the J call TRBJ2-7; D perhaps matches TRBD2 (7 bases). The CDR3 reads CASSLEGGLGEQYF. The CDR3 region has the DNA TGCGCCAGCAGCTTGGAGGGGGGGCTAGGCGAGCAGTACTTC. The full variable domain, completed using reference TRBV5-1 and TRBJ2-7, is KAGVTQTPRYLIKTRGQQVTLSCSPISGHRSVSWYQQTPGQGLQFLFEYFSETQRNKGNFPGRFSGRQFSNSRSEMNVSTLELGDSALYLCASSLEGGLGEQYFGPGTRLTVT.